Listed here are 20 T cell receptor beta chains from one sample, sequenced in a study of OX40 agonist ivuxolimab in advanced cancers. Assay: immunoSEQ multiplex PCR; the TCRdb copy retains only in-frame clones and omits some. The table lists under 85,000 clones, around 90% of them singletons. The sample here was CD4+ or CD8+ T cells sorted from blood, taken in a trial of the OX40 agonist ivuxolimab. The receptors derive from an adult with an advanced solid tumor such as melanoma, head and neck, liver or kidney cancer.

The chain uses TRBV13 and TRBJ2-7; 9 bases map to TRBD1. Germline CDR1 and CDR2: PRHDT and FYEKMQ (reference sequence). The CDR3 length is 15 residues. V dropped 5 bases and J dropped 0; count of bases not matched to a gene: 5. The CDR3 DNA follows: TGTGCCAGCAGCCAGAAGACAGGGGGCTCCTACGAGCAGTACTTC. Translated: CASSQKTGGSYEQYF. Variable domain in full (rest from reference TRBV13 and TRBJ2-7): AAGVIQSPRHLIKEKRETATLKCYPIPRHDTVYWYQQGPGQDPQFLISFYEKMQSDKGSIPDRFSAQQFSDYHSELNMSSLELGDSALYFCASSQKTGGSYEQYFGPGTRLTVT.

The chain couples TRBV18 to TRBJ1-1; D call uncertain. Trimming removed 1 base from V and 1 base from J, with 13 bases in between. CDR3 size: 16 residues. Germline V CDR1 and CDR2: KGHSH, LQKENI. The CDR3 sequence is CASSPLRTEANTEAFF. For the CDR3, the DNA is TGTGCCAGCTCACCACTCAGGACCGAGGCGAACACTGAAGCTTTCTTT.

The chain employs TRBV28 and TRBJ2-7; no clear D gene. This CDR3 region has 11 residues. Looked up from germline, CDR1 is MDHEN and CDR2 is SYDVKM. V was clipped by 1 base and J by 4 bases, with 2 bases between them. The CDR3 bases are TGTGCCAGCAGTTTATTGTACGAGCAGTACTTC. Protein product: CASSLLYEQYF.

The V and J genes are TRBV19 and TRBJ2-7; the D gene is possibly TRBD1 (6 bases). The ends were cut back, 6 bases at V and 3 bases at J, with 21 bases in the middle. There are 16 residues in the CDR3. Germline CDR1 reads LNHDA; CDR2 reads SQIVND (reference sequence). CDR3 sequence reads: CASRETGTGGDYEQYF. CDR3 nucleotides: TGTGCCAGTAGGGAGACAGGCACAGGAGGAGACTACGAGCAGTACTTC.

The V gene is TRBV11-2, the J gene TRBJ1-2; weak D call: TRBD1 (5 bases). The V gene lost 5 bases and the J gene lost 2 bases, with 12 bases spanning the gap. The CDR3 totals 14 residues. Germline V gene lookup returns CDR1 SGHAT and CDR2 FQNNGV. As DNA, the CDR3 is TGTGCCAGCAGCCTTGGGACTGGCAACTATGGCTACACCTTC. Translation: CASSLGTGNYGYTF.

This rearrangement joins TRBV28 to TRBJ2-2; D not resolved. The ends were cut back, 4 bases at V and 1 base at J, with 4 bases in the middle. This CDR3 has 13 residues. The germline CDR1 and CDR2 sequences are MDHEN and SYDVKM. The CDR3 protein is CASSSVNTGELFF. In DNA form, the CDR3 reads TGTGCCAGCAGTTCCGTGAACACCGGGGAGCTGTTTTTT.

The chain carries TRBV29-1 and TRBJ1-5, with TRBD1 as a possible D gene (5 bases). Germline V gene sequence: CDR1 SQVTM, CDR2 ANQGSEA. V lost 4 bases and J 4 bases, leaving 8 bases between the germline ends. The CDR3 contains 12 residues. The CDR3 DNA reads as TGCAGCGTTGGCGGGGCAAATCAGCCCCAGCATTTT. It translates to CSVGGANQPQHF.

V and J are TRBV5-1 and TRBJ2-7; tentative D call: TRBD1 (7 bases). The CDR3 consists of 12 residues. Germline CDR1 reads SGHRS; CDR2 reads YFSETQ. V was pared by 5 bases and J by 7 bases, with 13 bases between. CDR3 protein: CASSNPGGEQYF. The CDR3 bases are TGCGCCAGCAGTAACCCAGGGGGGGAGCAGTACTTC. Drawing the rest from reference TRBV5-1 and TRBJ2-7, the complete variable domain is KAGVTQTPRYLIKTRGQQVTLSCSPISGHRSVSWYQQTPGQGLQFLFEYFSETQRNKGNFPGRFSGRQFSNSRSEMNVSTLELGDSALYLCASSNPGGEQYFGPGTRLTVT.

The chain recombines TRBV7-3 with TRBJ2-7; D might be TRBD1 or TRBD2, each matching 5 bases. The CDR3 consists of 13 residues. Trimming removed 5 bases from V and 6 bases from J, with 14 bases in between. The germline CDR1 and CDR2 sequences are SGHTA and FQGTGA. The CDR3 region is CASSDGRDAEQYF. CDR3 coding DNA: TGTGCCAGCAGCGACGGTAGGGACGCCGAGCAGTACTTC. The full variable domain, rest sourced from reference TRBV7-3 and TRBJ2-7, is GAGVSQTPSNKVTEKGKYVELRCDPISGHTALYWYRQSLGQGPEFLIYFQGTGAADDSGLPNDRFFAVRPEGSVSTLKIQRTERGDSAVYLCASSDGRDAEQYFGPGTRLTVT.

This clone was observed a handful of times. The chain joins TRBV7-7 to TRBJ1-1; the D is unclear. The length of the CDR3 is 13 residues. Germline lookup yields CDR1 SSHAT and CDR2 FNYEAQ (reference sequence). Trimming shortened V by 0 bases and J by 1 base, and 3 bases separated the two germline ends. The CDR3 sequence is CASSLAGNTEAFF. CDR3 sequence (DNA): TGTGCCAGCAGCTTAGCCGGGAACACTGAAGCTTTCTTT.

The chain has TRBV7-3 and TRBJ2-3, with D perhaps TRBD2 (6 bases). The ends were cut back, 6 bases at V and 2 bases at J, with 9 bases in the middle. Germline CDR1 is SGHTA and CDR2 is FQGTGA. The CDR3 runs to 13 residues. As DNA, the CDR3 is TGTGCCAGCAGACGGACTATCACAGATACGCAGTATTTT. It is translated as CASRRTITDTQYF. The full variable domain, rest sourced from reference TRBV7-3 and TRBJ2-3, is GAGVSQTPSNKVTEKGKYVELRCDPISGHTALYWYRQSLGQGPEFLIYFQGTGAADDSGLPNDRFFAVRPEGSVSTLKIQRTERGDSAVYLCASRRTITDTQYFGPGTRLTVL.

J is TRBJ2-1 and V is TRBV6-6; 7 nucleotides line up with TRBD1. The CDR3 sequence is 14 residues long. The germline V gene has CDR1 MNHNY and CDR2 SVGAGI (reference sequence). The junction had 5 bases not matched to a gene; V was cut back by 6 bases and J by 3 bases. This CDR3 reads CASRDRQGYNEQFF. CDR3 DNA sequence: TGTGCCAGCAGGGATAGACAGGGCTACAATGAGCAGTTCTTC.

The CDR3 sequence: CASSFARYTEAFF. CDR3 nucleotide sequence: TGTGCCAGCAGCTTCGCCCGATACACTGAAGCTTTCTTT. The V and J genes are TRBV11-3 and TRBJ1-1; D is undetermined. Germline-derived CDR1 and CDR2 are SGHNT and YENEEA. The CDR3 loop spans 13 amino acids. V was shortened by 3 bases and J by 3 bases, with 8 bases between the two germline ends.

The genes are TRBV7-2 and TRBJ1-1; D is perhaps TRBD1 (6 bases). The V gene lost 4 bases and the J gene lost 1 base, with 13 bases spanning the gap. This CDR3 spans 15 amino acids. Per germline, CDR1 SGHTA and CDR2 FQGNSA. The CDR3 here is CASSSSDSWNTEAFF. Written as DNA, the CDR3 is TGTGCCAGCAGCTCGTCGGACAGCTGGAACACTGAAGCTTTCTTT. The whole variable domain, remainder taken from reference TRBV7-2 and TRBJ1-1, is GAGVSQSPSNKVTEKGKDVELRCDPISGHTALYWYRQSLGQGLEFLIYFQGNSAPDKSGLPSDRFSAERTGGSVSTLTIQRTQQEDSAVYLCASSSSDSWNTEAFFGQGTRLTVV.

The genes are TRBV18 and TRBJ2-1; D gene unclear. The length of the CDR3 is 15 residues. V was clipped by 5 bases and J by 6 bases, with 17 bases between them. Germline V lookup: CDR1 KGHSH, CDR2 LQKENI. CDR3 region: CASSGGFQAPNEQFF. The DNA of the CDR3 is TGTGCCAGCTCAGGCGGTTTTCAGGCACCCAATGAGCAGTTCTTC.

The gene calls are TRBV19 and TRBJ1-4; D is undetermined. The V gene's germline CDR1 is LNHDA and CDR2 SQIVND (reference sequence). The germline V and J ends were trimmed by 6 bases and 8 bases, with 13 bases remaining between them. This CDR3 is 13 amino acids long. Here the CDR3 reads CASRRGVGEKLFF. The CDR3 coding sequence is TGTGCCAGTAGACGTGGGGTAGGGGAAAAACTGTTTTTT.

This clone was seen a handful of times. The chain carries TRBV7-2 and TRBJ1-5, with 8 bases aligning to TRBD1. Losses at the gene ends were 5 bases for V and 4 bases for J; bases not matched to a gene: 7. CDR1 is SGHTA, CDR2 FQGNSA, per germline. The CDR3 is 15 residues long. CDR3: CASSPWQGANQPQHF. The CDR3, as DNA: TGTGCCAGCAGCCCCTGGCAGGGGGCGAATCAGCCCCAGCATTTT.

The chain is built from TRBV19 and TRBJ2-3; D tentatively reads TRBD1 or TRBD2 (5 bases each). The germline gives CDR1 LNHDA, CDR2 SQIVND (reference sequence). Trimming cost V 4 bases and J 4 bases, with 12 bases left between them. CDR3 length equals 14 residues. The CDR3 DNA reads TGTGCCAGTAGTAGGAGCCAGGGAGCAGATACGCAGTATTTT. Encoded protein: CASSRSQGADTQYF.

The chain recombines TRBV6-5 with TRBJ2-1, with TRBD2 matching over 11 bases. The V gene end was trimmed by 9 bases and the J gene end by 4 bases; junction bases not matched to a gene: 2. Germline V gene lookup returns CDR1 MNHEY and CDR2 SVGAGI. The CDR3 extends over 13 amino acids. CDR3 DNA sequence: TGTGCCAGTACTAGCGGGAGATACAATGAGCAGTTCTTC. Its protein is CASTSGRYNEQFF.

This clone occurred once. V is TRBV29-1 and J is TRBJ1-2, with D uncertain. The germline V gene has CDR1 SQVTM and CDR2 ANQGSEA. Trimming took 7 bases from V and 3 from J, leaving 15 bases between them. The CDR3 has 13 amino acids. The CDR3 is CSGLLPTHYGYTF. The CDR3 nucleotides are TGCAGCGGTCTACTTCCAACCCACTATGGCTACACCTTC.